This is a list of T cell receptor beta chains from one sample in a study of identical twins. One entry per CDR3 protein, called by TCRdb with MiXCR from the 5' RACE reads. The sample lists 1,800,000 or so distinct CDR3 sequences, 32% occurring once. What was sequenced was cord blood. These receptors originate from a newborn girl in good health. The CDR3 runs from the conserved cysteine through the conserved F or W. The D gene is left open where the match is weak. The size of a clone is reported for some rows only, either as once, few or many, or as a class for expanded clones.

j_call v_call clone_size d_call cdr3_aa cdr3_nt
TRBJ2-7 TRBV6-6 . . CASGYSGWTSYEQYF TGTGCCAGCGGTTACTCCGGGTGGACCTCCTACGAGCAGTACTTC
TRBJ2-1 TRBV27 . TRBD1 CASSPARQGRGNEQFF TGTGCCAGCAGTCCAGCCCGACAGGGCCGGGGCAATGAGCAGTTCTTC
TRBJ2-5 TRBV6-2/TRBV6-3 few . CASSYSARNQETQYF TGTGCCAGCAGTTACTCGGCTAGGAACCAAGAGACCCAGTACTTC
TRBJ1-2 TRBV20-1 . . CSAIFKQYRYGYTF TGCAGTGCTATCTTCAAACAGTATCGATATGGCTACACCTTC
TRBJ2-7 TRBV7-9 . TRBD2 CASREREGRDEQYF TGTGCCAGCCGCGAGCGGGAGGGCCGCGACGAGCAGTACTTC
TRBJ2-7 TRBV12-3/TRBV12-4 few . CASSAGLQGYEQYF TGTGCCAGCAGTGCGGGACTGCAGGGCTACGAGCAGTACTTC
TRBJ2-3 TRBV27 few TRBD2 CASSLRASGKRTDTQYF TGTGCCAGCAGTTTACGGGCTAGCGGAAAACGCACAGATACGCAGTATTTT
TRBJ2-7 TRBV7-2 few TRBD2 CASSFGGTSGNEQYF TGTGCCAGCAGCTTTGGTGGGACTAGCGGGAATGAGCAGTACTTC
TRBJ1-5 TRBV6-1 many TRBD1 CASRQGSNQPQHF TGTGCCAGCAGACAGGGGAGCAATCAGCCCCAGCATTTT
TRBJ2-7 TRBV4-3 . TRBD1 CASSQEDTGGKNEQYF TGCGCCAGCAGCCAAGAAGATACAGGGGGCAAGAACGAGCAGTACTTC
TRBJ2-1 TRBV6-5 . TRBD2 CASSYSASGRGNEQFF TGTGCCAGCAGTTACTCGGCTAGCGGGAGGGGTAATGAGCAGTTCTTC
TRBJ1-2 TRBV20-1 . . CSASGRQVSGYTF TGCAGTGCTAGCGGCCGACAGGTATCTGGCTACACCTTC
TRBJ2-5 TRBV20-1 . . CSINPGPKETQYF TGCAGTATAAACCCAGGGCCCAAAGAGACCCAGTACTTC
TRBJ1-5 TRBV4-2 few TRBD1 CASSHKTGRVGNQPQHF TGTGCCAGCAGCCACAAGACAGGGAGGGTTGGCAATCAGCCCCAGCATTTT
TRBJ2-3 TRBV7-2 . TRBD2 CASSSLLLADSTDTQYF TGTGCCAGCAGCTCCCTCCTACTAGCGGATAGCACAGATACGCAGTATTTT
TRBJ2-5 TRBV24-1 few . CATSVNSQETQYF TGTGCCACCAGTGTAAACTCTCAAGAGACCCAGTACTTC
TRBJ1-1 TRBV10-3 . . CAISEYSSPEAFF TGTGCCATCAGTGAATATAGCTCGCCTGAAGCTTTCTTT
TRBJ2-1 TRBV28 . TRBD2 CASSFPRTSGNNEQFF TGTGCCAGCAGTTTTCCGAGGACTAGCGGGAACAATGAGCAGTTCTTC
TRBJ2-1 TRBV4-1 . TRBD2 CASSRGLAGRSSYNEQFF TGCGCCAGCAGCCGCGGACTAGCGGGAAGGAGCTCCTACAATGAGCAGTTCTTC
TRBJ2-5 TRBV20-1 . . CSAPGGGKETQYF TGCAGTGCTCCTGGTGGCGGAAAAGAGACCCAGTACTTC
TRBJ2-1 TRBV14 few . CASSQGPLSSYNEQFF TGTGCCAGCAGCCAAGGACCCCTCAGCTCCTACAATGAGCAGTTCTTC
TRBJ1-1 TRBV7-6 . . CASSLAGVSRTEAFF TGTGCCAGCAGCTTAGCGGGAGTCTCCCGGACTGAAGCTTTCTTT
TRBJ1-2 TRBV20-1 few TRBD1 CSARIWGQGFTNYGYTF TGCAGTGCTAGAATCTGGGGACAGGGATTTACTAACTATGGCTACACCTTC